This TCR beta chain was found in a study of somatic mutations in cytotoxic T cells in rheumatoid arthritis. On the study more broadly: The flow sorting of some V beta antibody-stained T-cell populations reached nearly 100% purity, and the sorted populations included V beta1+ cells sequenced for TCRB. Study-level points and caveats: A single CD8+ clone exceeded 20% of CD8+ cells in about an eighth of the roughly 60 patients. Significant differences in CD8+ T-cell clonality were not found between rheumatoid arthritis patients and healthy controls (age-matched). Age was associated with higher CD8+ clonality in rheumatoid arthritis patients, not in healthy controls.

This clone is a singleton in its sample. Its antigen is currently unknown. Using immunoSEQ multiplex PCR, the repertoire was profiled, and TCRdb retains in-frame clones only, with some absent. Of some 17,000 clones listed, more than 60% were seen once; the top ten hold about 5%. The V gene's germline CDR1 is GTSNPN and CDR2 SVGIG (reference sequence). Trimming removed 3 bases at V and 4 bases at J, with 10 bases between. The CDR3 sequence is 13 residues long. J is TRBJ1-3 and V is TRBV30; unclear D gene. The sequenced sample was CD8+ T cells sorted from blood. This sequence originates from an adult with rheumatoid arthritis. CDR3 protein: CAWRGLEGNTIYF. CDR3 in DNA: TGTGCCTGGAGGGGTCTAGAAGGAAACACCATATATTTT.